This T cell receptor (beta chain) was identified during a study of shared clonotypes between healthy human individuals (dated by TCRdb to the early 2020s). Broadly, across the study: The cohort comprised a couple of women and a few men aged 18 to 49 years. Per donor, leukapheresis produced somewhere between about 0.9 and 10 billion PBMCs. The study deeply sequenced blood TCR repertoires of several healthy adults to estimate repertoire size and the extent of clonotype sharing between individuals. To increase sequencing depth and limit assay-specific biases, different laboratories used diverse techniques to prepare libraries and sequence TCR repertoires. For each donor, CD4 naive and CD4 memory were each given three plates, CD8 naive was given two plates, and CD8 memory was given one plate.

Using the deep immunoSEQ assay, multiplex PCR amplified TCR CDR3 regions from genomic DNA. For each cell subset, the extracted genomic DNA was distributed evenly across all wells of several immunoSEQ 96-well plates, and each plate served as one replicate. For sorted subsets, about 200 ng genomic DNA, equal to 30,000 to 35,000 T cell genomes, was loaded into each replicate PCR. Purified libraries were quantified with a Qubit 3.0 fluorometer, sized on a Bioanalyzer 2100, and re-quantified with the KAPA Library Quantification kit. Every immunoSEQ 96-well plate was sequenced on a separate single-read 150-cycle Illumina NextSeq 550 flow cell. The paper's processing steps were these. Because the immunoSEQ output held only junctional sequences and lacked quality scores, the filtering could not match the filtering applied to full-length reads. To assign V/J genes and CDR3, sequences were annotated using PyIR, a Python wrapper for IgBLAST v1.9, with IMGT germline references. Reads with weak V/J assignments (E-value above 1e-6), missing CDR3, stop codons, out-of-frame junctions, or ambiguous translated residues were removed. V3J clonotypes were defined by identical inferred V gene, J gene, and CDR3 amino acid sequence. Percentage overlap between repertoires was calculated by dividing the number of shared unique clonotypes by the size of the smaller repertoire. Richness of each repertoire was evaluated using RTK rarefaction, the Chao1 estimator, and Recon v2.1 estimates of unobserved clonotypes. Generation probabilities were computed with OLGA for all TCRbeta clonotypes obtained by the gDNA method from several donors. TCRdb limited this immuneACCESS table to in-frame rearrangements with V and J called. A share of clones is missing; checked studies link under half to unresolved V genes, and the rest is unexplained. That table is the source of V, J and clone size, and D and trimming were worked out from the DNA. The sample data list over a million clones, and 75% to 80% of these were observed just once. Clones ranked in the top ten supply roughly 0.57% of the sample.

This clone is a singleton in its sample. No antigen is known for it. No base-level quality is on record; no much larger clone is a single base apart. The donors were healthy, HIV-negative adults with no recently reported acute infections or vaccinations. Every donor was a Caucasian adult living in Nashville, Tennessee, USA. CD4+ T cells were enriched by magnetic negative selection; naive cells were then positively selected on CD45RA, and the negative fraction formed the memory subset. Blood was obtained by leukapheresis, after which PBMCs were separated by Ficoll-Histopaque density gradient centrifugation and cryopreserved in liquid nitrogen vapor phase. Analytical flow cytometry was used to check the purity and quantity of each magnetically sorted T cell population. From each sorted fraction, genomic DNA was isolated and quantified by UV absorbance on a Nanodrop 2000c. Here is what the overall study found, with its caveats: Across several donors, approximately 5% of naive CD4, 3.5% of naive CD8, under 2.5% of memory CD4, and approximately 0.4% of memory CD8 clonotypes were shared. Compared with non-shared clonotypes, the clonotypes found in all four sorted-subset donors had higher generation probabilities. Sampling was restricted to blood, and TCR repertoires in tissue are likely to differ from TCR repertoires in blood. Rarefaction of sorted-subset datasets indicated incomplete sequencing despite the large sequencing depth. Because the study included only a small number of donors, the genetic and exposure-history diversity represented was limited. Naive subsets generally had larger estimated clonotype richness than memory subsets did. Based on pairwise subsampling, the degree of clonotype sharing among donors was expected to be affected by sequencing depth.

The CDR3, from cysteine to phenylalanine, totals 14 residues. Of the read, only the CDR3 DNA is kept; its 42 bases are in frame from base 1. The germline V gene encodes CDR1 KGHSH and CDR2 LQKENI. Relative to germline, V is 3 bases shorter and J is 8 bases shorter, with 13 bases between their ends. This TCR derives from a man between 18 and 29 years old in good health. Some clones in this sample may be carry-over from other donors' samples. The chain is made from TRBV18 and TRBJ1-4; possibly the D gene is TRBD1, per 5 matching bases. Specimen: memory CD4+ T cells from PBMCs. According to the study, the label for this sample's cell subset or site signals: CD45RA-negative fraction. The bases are TGTGCCAGCTCACCGCAGGGTGTAGGAGAAAAACTGTTTTTT. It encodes CASSPQGVGEKLFF.